A single sample is the source of the 10 T cell receptor beta chains below, sequenced in a study of shared clonotypes between healthy human individuals. Some clones are missing from TCRdb's copy, which holds only in-frame ones; the method was immunoSEQ multiplex PCR. The top ten hold approximately 1.5% of the sample, which has roughly 1 million clones, roughly 70% seen once. The sample comprised memory CD4+ T cells sorted from blood. As for subset: CD45RA-negative fraction. Receptors originate from a man aged 18 to 35 in good health.

This chain connects TRBV6-6 to TRBJ2-7, with 7 bases aligning to TRBD2. The V gene end was trimmed by 2 bases and the J gene end by 4 bases; junction bases not matched to a gene: 2. The CDR3 length is 13 residues. Germline lookup yields CDR1 MNHNY and CDR2 SVGAGI (reference sequence). In DNA, the CDR3 is TGTGCCAGCAGTTACAGCGGGGAGTACGAGCAGTACTTC. Translated, it gives CASSYSGEYEQYF.

This clone has only one observation. Other DNA sequences in this sample translate to the same CDR3. The chain has TRBV5-1 and TRBJ1-3; D may be TRBD1 (6 bases). Germline CDR1 reads SGHRS; CDR2 reads YFSETQ. V was pared by 3 bases and J by 0 bases, with 7 bases between. The CDR3 is made up of 14 amino acids. Here the CDR3 DNA reads TGCGCCAGCAGCTCAGGGGACTCTGGAAACACCATATATTTT. Residues: CASSSGDSGNTIYF.

This clone was seen at least ten times. CDR3 sequence (DNA): TGCAGCGTTGAAAGGGGGACAGGGGGTTTGGAGACCCAGTACTTC. Translated, it gives CSVERGTGGLETQYF. The gene calls are TRBV29-1 and TRBJ2-5; 11 bases match TRBD1. Germline V gene data show CDR1 as SQVTM and CDR2 as ANQGSEA. The V gene end was trimmed by 2 bases and the J gene end by 5 bases; junction bases not matched to a gene: 7. This CDR3 is 15 amino acids long.

The rearrangement uses TRBV4-1 and TRBJ2-7; a possible D gene is TRBD1 (5 bases). The V end was cut by 6 bases, the J end by 6 bases, with 12 bases between. CDR1 MGHRA and CDR2 YSYEKL come from the germline V gene. The CDR3 has 12 amino acids. The DNA of the CDR3 is TGCGCCAGCAGGGGCACCCAGGGCGAGCAGTACTTC. Residues: CASRGTQGEQYF.

The chain combines TRBV5-6 with TRBJ2-2; the match to TRBD2 covers 7 bases. Germline values: CDR1 SGHDT, CDR2 YYEEEE. Losses at the gene ends were 3 bases for V and 1 base for J; bases not matched to a gene: 9. The CDR3 is made up of 17 amino acids. CDR3 protein: CASSWDYPWGNTGELFF. The CDR3 nucleotides are TGTGCCAGCAGCTGGGACTATCCTTGGGGGAACACCGGGGAGCTGTTTTTT.

The chain joins TRBV28 to TRBJ2-5; 7 bases match TRBD1. CDR3 size: 13 residues. The trim removed 6 bases at V and 0 bases at J, leaving 1 base unmatched. CDR1 is MDHEN, CDR2 SYDVKM, per germline. CDR3 sequence reads: CASSGTDQETQYF. CDR3 bases: TGTGCCAGCAGCGGGACAGACCAAGAGACCCAGTACTTC.

The chain employs TRBV2 and TRBJ2-3; D unclear. The CDR3 runs to 14 residues. Germline lookup yields CDR1 SNHLY and CDR2 FYNNEI. The V and J ends lost 0 bases and 4 bases respectively, with 8 bases between them. The CDR3 DNA is TGTGCCAGCAGTGAAGCCCAGGTATCAGATACGCAGTATTTT. It codes for CASSEAQVSDTQYF.

The V call is TRBV2, the J call TRBJ1-2, with D possibly matching TRBD1 (5 bases). The CDR3 has 13 residues. V lost 7 bases and J 6 bases, leaving 15 bases between the germline ends. The V gene's germline CDR1 is SNHLY and CDR2 FYNNEI. The CDR3 sequence: CASTWTGRDGYTF. In DNA, the CDR3 is TGTGCCAGCACCTGGACGGGGCGAGATGGCTACACCTTC.

This clone occurred once. J is TRBJ1-6 and V is TRBV14, with D possibly matching TRBD1 (6 bases). Per the germline V gene, CDR1 is SGHDN and CDR2 is FVKESK. Trimming removed 1 base at V and 10 bases at J, with 17 bases between. The CDR3 covers 16 residues. The CDR3 nucleotides are TGTGCCAGCAGCCAAGCGAAACAGGGTATGAACTCACCCCTCCACTTT. It yields the protein CASSQAKQGMNSPLHF.

V gene TRBV2 combines with J gene TRBJ2-2, with D unclear. This CDR3 region has 15 residues. CDR1 and CDR2 (germline): SNHLY, FYNNEI. The germline V and J ends were trimmed by 3 bases and 4 bases, with 12 bases remaining between them. The CDR3 region has the DNA TGTGCCAGCAGTGAGGGTTTAGGGTCCACCGGGGAGCTGTTTTTT. This gives the protein CASSEGLGSTGELFF.